The 26 T cell receptor beta chains in this list originate from one sample, sequenced in a study of glioma-infiltrating T cells after dendritic cell vaccination. Sequencing used immunoSEQ multiplex PCR; TCRdb keeps in-frame clones, though not all of them. The sample has approximately 85,000 clones, around 85% seen once. Time point denoted: after dendritic cell vaccination, including at tumor progression/relapse. Sequences were derived from blood, sampled after dendritic cell vaccination. These receptors came from a human donor with glioblastoma.

This clone was seen more than once but under ten times. This CDR3 is also generated by other DNA sequences in the sample. V and J are TRBV6-4 and TRBJ2-1, with TRBD2 matching 7 bases. The germline V gene encodes CDR1 MRHNA and CDR2 SNTAGT. The CDR3 loop spans 14 amino acids. The ends lost 5 bases at V and 4 bases at J; junction bases unmatched: 5. In DNA, the CDR3 is TGTGCCAGCAGTCGTGGGGGGGATTACAATGAGCAGTTCTTC. Residues: CASSRGGDYNEQFF.

The V call is TRBV4-1, the J call TRBJ2-7; 9 bases are a match to TRBD1. This CDR3 region has 15 residues. The germline gives CDR1 MGHRA, CDR2 YSYEKL. V trimming: 3 bases; J trimming: 2 bases; junction bases outside the gene matches: 5. The CDR3 sequence: CASSHPGQGTYEQYF. The CDR3 region has the DNA TGCGCCAGCAGCCACCCGGGACAGGGCACCTACGAGCAGTACTTC.

The V and J genes are TRBV29-1 and TRBJ1-1; no firm D call. CDR3 length equals 11 residues. With 5 bases removed from V and 0 bases from J, the gap between germline ends came to 4 bases. CDR1 is SQVTM and CDR2 is ANQGSEA in the germline V gene. Here the CDR3 DNA reads TGCAGCGTTTCCATGAACACTGAAGCTTTCTTT. It translates to CSVSMNTEAFF.

This chain links TRBV4-1 with TRBJ2-3; D call uncertain. V lost 1 base and J 7 bases, leaving 9 bases between the germline ends. Germline V CDR1 and CDR2: MGHRA, YSYEKL. The CDR3 covers 13 residues. CDR3 nucleotides: TGCGCCAGCAGCCAAGCCACTGGGCATACGCAGTATTTT. Translating it yields CASSQATGHTQYF.

This chain connects TRBV19 to TRBJ2-3; 11 nucleotides agree with TRBD1. Germline CDR1 reads LNHDA; CDR2 reads SQIVND (reference sequence). The junction had 17 bases not matched to a gene; V was cut back by 4 bases and J by 5 bases. The CDR3 loop spans 19 amino acids. In DNA form, the CDR3 reads TGTGCCAGTAGTACCCAAGACCCGGGACAGGGGGAGTTTAGAGATACGCAGTATTTT. Protein product: CASSTQDPGQGEFRDTQYF.

This sequence joins TRBV5-6 and TRBJ2-7; 7 bases fit TRBD1. J was trimmed by 6 bases and V by 4 bases; bases with no gene match: 7. The CDR3 loop spans 13 amino acids. CDR1 is SGHDT, CDR2 YYEEEE, per germline. CDR3: CASSATGYGEQYF. CDR3 DNA: TGTGCCAGCAGCGCGACAGGGTATGGCGAGCAGTACTTC.

This clone came up once. The gene calls are TRBV7-9 and TRBJ1-1; no clear D gene. The germline V gene has CDR1 SEHNR and CDR2 FQNEAQ (reference sequence). This CDR3 comprises 12 residues. With 1 base removed from V and 8 bases from J, the gap between germline ends came to 8 bases. CDR3 sequence (DNA): TGTGCCAGCAGCTTAGAAGCCGGGGAAGCTTTCTTT. Translation gives CASSLEAGEAFF.

The chain is built from TRBV6-6 and TRBJ2-7, with D maybe TRBD2 (6 bases). CDR1 is MNHNY and CDR2 is SVGAGI in the germline V gene (reference sequence). CDR3 size: 14 residues. The ends were cut back, 2 bases at V and 4 bases at J, with 12 bases in the middle. The CDR3 loop reads CASSYGGSYYEQYF. The CDR3 DNA reads as TGTGCCAGCAGTTACGGAGGGAGTTATTACGAGCAGTACTTC.

This chain links TRBV5-1 with TRBJ2-5; TRBD2 aligns across 7 bases. The CDR3 is 16 residues long. The trim removed 0 bases at V and 3 bases at J, leaving 8 bases unmatched. The germline V gene has CDR1 SGHRS and CDR2 YFSETQ. In nucleotides, the CDR3 is TGCGCCAGCAGCTTGGCCAAGGGTGGGGGGGAAGAGACCCAGTACTTC. Its translation: CASSLAKGGGEETQYF.

This chain connects TRBV19 to TRBJ2-5; the match to TRBD2 covers 13 bases. J was trimmed by 1 base and V by 4 bases; bases with no gene match: 3. The CDR3 has 16 amino acids. Germline V CDR1 and CDR2: LNHDA, SQIVND (reference sequence). DNA for the CDR3: TGTGCCAGTAGTAGGGGGACTAGCGGGGCCCAAGAGACCCAGTACTTC. This sequence encodes CASSRGTSGAQETQYF.

The rearrangement links TRBV4-2 to TRBJ2-1, with a tentative D call TRBD1 (5 bases). Germline CDR1 LGHNA, CDR2 YNFKEQ. Trimming took off 0 bases at V and 7 bases at J, with 19 bases between the two ends. CDR3 size: 17 residues. CDR3 amino acids: CASSQERFRVLENEQFF. As DNA, the CDR3 is TGTGCCAGCAGCCAAGAGAGATTCAGGGTTCTTGAAAATGAGCAGTTCTTC.

The rearrangement links TRBV30 to TRBJ2-7; 13 bases are a match to TRBD2. Losses at the gene ends were 7 bases for V and 2 bases for J; bases not matched to a gene: 8. The CDR3 spans 15 residues. Germline values: CDR1 GTSNPN, CDR2 SVGIG (reference sequence). As DNA, the CDR3 is TGTGCCTCGGATGGGGGGACTAGCGGGGCCTACGAGCAGTACTTC. It translates to CASDGGTSGAYEQYF. The whole variable domain, remainder taken from reference TRBV30 and TRBJ2-7, is SQTIHQWPATLVQPVGSPLSLECTVEGTSNPNLYWYRQAAGRGLQLLFYSVGIGQISSEVPQNLSASRPQDRQFILSSKKLLLSDSGFYLCASDGGTSGAYEQYFGPGTRLTVT.

The genes are TRBV14 and TRBJ1-4; 10 bases are shared with TRBD1. Germline V CDR1 and CDR2: SGHDN, FVKESK. This CDR3 is 15 amino acids long. The V gene end was trimmed by 4 bases and the J gene end by 8 bases; junction bases not matched to a gene: 7. As DNA, the CDR3 is TGTGCCAGCAGCCGCACCGGGACAGGGGTCGAAAAACTGTTTTTT. Its protein product is CASSRTGTGVEKLFF.

This clone was seen only once. V usage is TRBV5-4 and J usage is TRBJ1-2; no clear D. Trimming left V 4 bases short and J 3 bases short, with 10 bases between. Germline loops: CDR1 SGHNT, CDR2 YYREEE (reference sequence). The CDR3 covers 13 residues. The CDR3 here is CASSRREYYGYTF. In nucleotides, the CDR3 is TGTGCCAGCAGCCGCCGAGAGTACTATGGCTACACCTTC.

V and J are TRBV28 and TRBJ2-7; perhaps TRBD1 as D (6 bases). Trimming pared 5 bases from V and 0 bases from J, leaving 14 bases between. CDR3 length equals 15 residues. Germline V gene sequence: CDR1 MDHEN, CDR2 SYDVKM. DNA for the CDR3: TGTGCCAGCAGTATATCCGGGACAAACTCCTACGAGCAGTACTTC. Protein product: CASSISGTNSYEQYF.

This clone was found a few times. This sequence joins TRBV27 and TRBJ1-3, with a possible D match to TRBD1 (6 bases). Germline CDR1 MNHEY, CDR2 SMNVEV (reference sequence). The V and J ends lost 3 bases and 7 bases respectively, with 10 bases between them. This CDR3 spans 13 amino acids. In nucleotides, the CDR3 is TGTGCCAGCAGTTTCAGGGGAGGGAACACCATATATTTT. Residues: CASSFRGGNTIYF.

The sample holds a few counts of this clone. The chain is built from TRBV19 and TRBJ2-7, with a tentative D call TRBD1 (6 bases). Germline lookup yields CDR1 LNHDA and CDR2 SQIVND (reference sequence). This CDR3 spans 14 amino acids. Trimming removed 5 bases at V and 2 bases at J, with 13 bases between. The CDR3 protein is CASSDRRIPYEQYF. The CDR3 DNA sequence: TGTGCCAGTAGTGACAGGAGAATCCCCTACGAGCAGTACTTC.

This clone showed up just a few times. The rearrangement uses TRBV19 and TRBJ2-7, with 10 bases aligning to TRBD1. The CDR3 runs to 15 residues. Germline CDR1 reads LNHDA; CDR2 reads SQIVND (reference sequence). V shed 4 bases and J 4 bases; nucleotides not matched to a gene: 7. CDR3 sequence reads: CASSNLGQGIYEQYF. The CDR3 DNA reads as TGTGCCAGTAGTAATTTGGGACAGGGGATTTACGAGCAGTACTTC.

The chain links TRBV18 to TRBJ2-7, with D tentatively TRBD1 (6 bases). The length of the CDR3 is 13 residues. Trimming cost V 3 bases and J 3 bases, with 9 bases left between them. Germline V gene data show CDR1 as KGHSH and CDR2 as LQKENI. DNA for the CDR3: TGTGCCAGCTCACCCCAGGACAGCTACGAGCAGTACTTC. This gives the protein CASSPQDSYEQYF.

The genes are TRBV6-1 and TRBJ2-7; no clear D gene. This CDR3 comprises 13 residues. V shed 4 bases and J shed 0 bases, with 7 bases lying between them. Germline values: CDR1 MNHNS, CDR2 SASEGT. CDR3 in amino acids: CASSGQFSYEQYF. The DNA of the CDR3 is TGTGCCAGCAGTGGGCAGTTCTCCTACGAGCAGTACTTC.

The genes are TRBV6-4 and TRBJ2-7; D is possibly TRBD2 (5 bases). The germline V gene encodes CDR1 MRHNA and CDR2 SNTAGT. V was shortened by 2 bases and J by 2 bases, with 19 bases between the two germline ends. The CDR3 is made up of 17 amino acids. CDR3 loop: CASSDAIGGQRTYEQYF. CDR3 DNA: TGTGCCAGCAGTGACGCTATAGGAGGTCAGCGAACCTACGAGCAGTACTTC.

This chain links TRBV28 with TRBJ1-2, with a possible D match to TRBD1 (5 bases). Germline V gene sequence: CDR1 MDHEN, CDR2 SYDVKM. The CDR3 length is 16 residues. The V and J ends lost 2 bases and 2 bases respectively, with 15 bases between them. CDR3 in amino acids: CASSLGGTQGNYGYTF. The CDR3 region has the DNA TGTGCCAGCAGTTTAGGGGGGACCCAAGGCAACTATGGCTACACCTTC.

As DNA, the CDR3 is TGTGCCAGTAGTATAGAGGCCAGGGGGAGATACGAGCAGTACTTC. Its translation is CASSIEARGRYEQYF. The gene calls are TRBV19 and TRBJ2-7; 7 bases are shared with TRBD1. This CDR3 has 15 residues. Germline CDR1 and CDR2: LNHDA and SQIVND (reference sequence). V lost 0 bases and J lost 4; bases outside the gene matches: 6. Drawing the rest from reference TRBV19 and TRBJ2-7, the complete variable domain is DGGITQSPKYLFRKEGQNVTLSCEQNLNHDAMYWYRQDPGQGLRLIYYSQIVNDFQKGDIAEGYSVSREKKESFPLTVTSAQKNPTAFYLCASSIEARGRYEQYFGPGTRLTVT.

V usage is TRBV5-6 and J usage is TRBJ1-2; 9 nucleotides match TRBD1. The germline gives CDR1 SGHDT, CDR2 YYEEEE. J lost 5 bases, V lost 4 bases, and 6 bases had no gene match. CDR3 length: 14 amino acids. The CDR3 loop reads CASSPGQGRYGYTF. The DNA of the CDR3 is TGTGCCAGCAGCCCCGGACAGGGGAGGTATGGCTACACCTTC. The full variable domain, completed using reference TRBV5-6 and TRBJ1-2, is DAGVTQSPTHLIKTRGQQVTLRCSPKSGHDTVSWYQQALGQGPQFIFQYYEEEERQRGNFPDRFSGHQFPNYSSELNVNALLLGDSALYLCASSPGQGRYGYTFGSGTRLTVV.

This clone came up a few times. The rearrangement links TRBV7-7 to TRBJ2-5, with 11 nucleotides matching TRBD2. Germline trimming cut 5 bases from V and 7 bases from J; bases unmatched to any gene: 6. Germline V gene data show CDR1 as SSHAT and CDR2 as FNYEAQ (reference sequence). The length of the CDR3 is 14 residues. The CDR3 region is CASSRDSGGGTQYF. CDR3 coding DNA: TGTGCCAGCAGCCGAGATAGCGGGGGGGGGACCCAGTACTTC.

This chain connects TRBV19 to TRBJ2-5; D unclear. The CDR3 is made up of 14 amino acids. From germline, CDR1 is LNHDA and CDR2 SQIVND (reference sequence). V shed 3 bases and J shed 2 bases, with 10 bases lying between them. This chain's CDR3 is CASSMAFVQETQYF. CDR3 DNA sequence: TGTGCCAGTAGTATGGCTTTCGTACAAGAGACCCAGTACTTC.